Presented here are 11 T cell receptor beta chains from one specimen sequenced in a study of molecular identifiers for immune sequencing clone quantification. MiXCR was run by TCRdb on the PCR reads, yielding one entry per CDR3 protein. Of 550,000 to 750,000 distinct CDR3 sequences in the sample, less than 20% were seen once. The sequenced sample consisted of naive CD8+ T cells from blood, with Jurkat cell RNA spiked in. Documented subset: FACS-sorted CD8+CD4-CCR7+CD45RA+ naive T cells. The receptor source for this set is a human donor in good health. Some libraries in this study had Jurkat cell RNA spiked in.

The chain combines TRBV7-8 with TRBJ1-5; D gene ambiguous. CDR3 length: 14 residues. CDR1 and CDR2 (germline): SGHVS, FQNEAQ. With 4 bases removed from V and 1 base from J, the gap between germline ends came to 8 bases. The CDR3 reads CASSSGWSNQPQHF. In DNA form, the CDR3 reads TGTGCCAGCAGCTCAGGATGGAGCAATCAGCCCCAGCATTTT.

This clonotype has a handful of counts. The germline gene is not matched at one end of the junction; a read error may be the cause. The V gene is TRBV20-1, the J gene TRBJ1-2; a weak D match, TRBD1 (6 bases). The CDR3 consists of 13 residues. The V gene's germline CDR1 is DFQATT and CDR2 SNEGSKA (reference sequence). The CDR3 is CGARVPGQYGYTF. As DNA, the CDR3 is TGCGGTGCTAGAGTTCCCGGACAGTATGGCTACACCTTC.

This clonotype was detected many times. The chain employs TRBV4-1 and TRBJ2-5; D possibly corresponds to TRBD1 (6 bases). The germline CDR1 and CDR2 sequences are MGHRA and YSYEKL. CDR3 length: 14 amino acids. Trimming left V 1 base short and J 4 bases short, with 10 bases between. The CDR3 bases are TGCGCCAGCAGCCAAGTAACAGGGCGAGAGACCCAGTACTTC. It encodes CASSQVTGRETQYF.

This clonotype was counted ten times or more. The chain uses TRBV12-3 or TRBV12-4 and TRBJ2-1, with 8 bases lining up with TRBD1. The ends lost 2 bases at V and 7 bases at J; junction bases unmatched: 4. The CDR3 extends over 14 amino acids. CDR3 in amino acids: CASSLSTGGNEQFF. The DNA for the CDR3 is TGTGCCAGCAGTTTATCCACAGGGGGAAATGAGCAGTTCTTC.

With regard to this clonotype: This sequence may be a read error, since a much larger clone differs from it by one base. This chain uses TRBV4-3 with TRBJ2-1, with 7 bases matching TRBD2. Germline lookup yields CDR1 LGHNA and CDR2 YSLEER. This CDR3 region has 15 residues. J gave up 7 bases and V 4 bases, and 10 bases lay outside the gene matches. The CDR3 is CASSRERGSVNEQFF. CDR3 nucleotides: TGCGCCAGCAGCCGCGAGCGGGGTTCTGTAAATGAGCAGTTCTTC.

This clonotype was seen a handful of times. The gene calls are TRBV5-6 and TRBJ2-2; D remains ambiguous. Germline V lookup: CDR1 SGHDT, CDR2 YYEEEE. The CDR3 covers 14 residues. V lost 0 bases and J lost 5, with 8 bases in between. The CDR3 DNA reads as TGTGCCAGCAGCTTGGTTCAGGAAACCGGGGAGCTGTTTTTT. This gives the protein CASSLVQETGELFF.

This clonotype has a count of ten or more. The V call is TRBV5-6, the J call TRBJ2-7, with D tentatively TRBD1 or TRBD2 (5 bases each). Per germline, CDR1 SGHDT and CDR2 YYEEEE. The CDR3 totals 15 residues. Trimming stripped 4 bases from V and 0 bases from J, with 14 bases between. CDR3 nucleotides: TGTGCCAGCAGCCGGGGCAGGATAGACTCCTACGAGCAGTACTTC. This encodes CASSRGRIDSYEQYF.

Ten or more counts support this clonotype. This rearrangement joins TRBV4-3 to TRBJ1-6; the D is unclear. Germline V lookup: CDR1 LGHNA, CDR2 YSLEER. Trimming left V 0 bases short and J 8 bases short, with 14 bases between. There are 16 residues in the CDR3. The CDR3 bases are TGCGCCAGCAGCCAAGAATGGGAAGGCATGGATTCACCCCTCCACTTT. It translates to CASSQEWEGMDSPLHF.

This clonotype has ten or more counts. The chain links TRBV30 to TRBJ1-1; D not resolved. This CDR3 comprises 13 residues. The germline CDR1 and CDR2 sequences are GTSNPN and SVGIG (reference sequence). The V end lost 4 bases, the J end lost 0 bases, and 9 bases lay between the germline ends. CDR3 in DNA: TGTGCCTGGACCGCGGTCGTGAACACTGAAGCTTTCTTT. Its translation: CAWTAVVNTEAFF.

As regards this clonotype: Just one base apart from a much larger clone, this may be a read error. Because the CDR3 is missing its conserved closing phenylalanine or tryptophan, this is likely a read error. The chain recombines TRBV5-1 with TRBJ2-7; D might be TRBD1 (5 bases). V dropped 2 bases and J dropped 9 bases, with 21 bases sitting between them. The germline V gene encodes CDR1 SGHRS and CDR2 YFSETQ. The CDR3 is 15 amino acids. The CDR3 here is CASSFVIVWTMGQYY. DNA for the CDR3: TGCGCCAGCAGCTTTGTCATAGTTTGGACAATGGGGCAGTACTAC.

This clonotype was observed at least ten times. The chain uses TRBV4-2 and TRBJ2-7; possibly TRBD1 for D (5 bases). Germline V lookup: CDR1 LGHNA, CDR2 YNFKEQ. V was clipped by 0 bases and J by 7 bases, with 16 bases between them. CDR3 size: 15 residues. The CDR3 DNA follows: TGTGCCAGCAGCCAAGATCAGGGTACCGTCGGGGAGCAGTACTTC. This translates into CASSQDQGTVGEQYF.